These T cell receptor beta chains were read from a single sample in a study of blood T cell repertoires in COVID-19. Assay used: immunoSEQ multiplex PCR; TCRdb lists only in-frame clones, some missing. The sample lists 130,000 to 150,000 clones; around 80% were seen once. The sequenced sample was peripheral blood. These receptors came from a woman in her sixties with acute or convalescent COVID-19. Both conserved end residues are trimmed from each CDR3. Fields, in order: D gene, V gene, J gene, CDR3 protein. The D gene is left open where the match is weak.

TRBD2	TRBV2	TRBJ2-7	ASRVIAGGYEQY
.	TRBV6-5	TRBJ1-4	ASSRGRGSEKLF
.	TRBV30	TRBJ1-1	ASHLQGEAF
TRBD2	TRBV7-7	TRBJ2-7	ASSLWGPCSGRSHEQY
.	TRBV6-1	TRBJ2-6	ASSESSSGANVLT
TRBD1	TRBV5-1	TRBJ2-7	ASSFGTGHDEQY
.	TRBV2	TRBJ2-7	ASIGQGGEQY
.	TRBV29-1	TRBJ1-5	SVGGGQGGNQPQH
TRBD1	TRBV6-5	TRBJ1-1	ASSYSGQGAKAF
.	TRBV30	TRBJ1-6	AWTQGQGYSPLH
TRBD2	TRBV6-5	TRBJ2-1	ASRLAGVYNEQF
TRBD1	TRBV6-2/TRBV6-3	TRBJ1-1	ASSRKGQGAVGTEAF
.	TRBV7-7	TRBJ2-1	ASSPRGGWSDEQF
.	TRBV7-6	TRBJ2-7	ASSLVRQNSTYEQY
.	TRBV5-1	TRBJ1-4	ASAETVGGTGELF
.	TRBV5-5	TRBJ2-3	ASSFTAVSDTQY
TRBD2	TRBV3-1/TRBV3-2	TRBJ2-1	ASSLGSGRARGEQF
.	TRBV28	TRBJ2-1	ASSGPVKQF
TRBD2	TRBV24-1	TRBJ2-1	ATSDSGRGRGEQF
TRBD2	TRBV27	TRBJ2-2	ASSSGGRTGELF
TRBD1	TRBV7-6	TRBJ2-7	ASSLGQGDEQY
TRBD1	TRBV12-3/TRBV12-4	TRBJ1-1	ASSWTGGTEAF
TRBD2	TRBV6-5	TRBJ2-1	ASGGTSGRGNEQF
.	TRBV5-1	TRBJ2-2	ASRGRDTKQSGELF
.	TRBV2	TRBJ1-1	ASSEETAYEAF
TRBD1	TRBV6-1	TRBJ1-1	ASSERGQGGMNTEAF
TRBD1	TRBV27	TRBJ2-1	ASTNRGLNEQF